These 10 T cell receptor beta chains were sequenced from one sample in a study of blood T cells in healthy people across ages. Alongside a J-beta primer mix, a sample-barcoded 5' primer served in a second PCR lasting about 7 to 11 cycles. TCRdb independently ran MiXCR on the 5' RACE reads; one entry per CDR3 protein. The data show roughly 500,000 distinct CDR3 sequences, about 26% seen once. Sequencing was done on a sample of blood. The receptors here all came from a woman in her 70s in good health.

This clonotype was seen a handful of times. V is TRBV20-1 and J is TRBJ1-5; TRBD1 matches at 7 bases. Looked up from germline, CDR1 is DFQATT and CDR2 is SNEGSKA (reference sequence). The CDR3 totals 12 residues. V lost 2 bases to trimming and J lost 9 bases; unmatched junction nucleotides: 4. In DNA, the CDR3 is TGCAGTGCTAGAACAGGGGAGGGGCCCCAGCATTTT. The encoded protein is CSARTGEGPQHF.

There are many counts of this clonotype. CDR3 DNA sequence: TGTGCCAGCAGCCCCTATAACGTTGGGGGAGAGACCCAGTACTTC. This codes for CASSPYNVGGETQYF. The chain combines TRBV7-2 with TRBJ2-5; D may be TRBD1 or TRBD2 (5 bases each). The V end was cut by 5 bases, the J end by 4 bases, with 17 bases between. This CDR3 is built from 15 residues. The germline V gene has CDR1 SGHTA and CDR2 FQGNSA.

The genes are TRBV19 and TRBJ1-2, with TRBD1 as a possible D gene (5 bases). The V gene's germline CDR1 is LNHDA and CDR2 SQIVND (reference sequence). V lost 0 bases to trimming and J lost 1 base, with 9 bases between them. This CDR3 is 15 amino acids long. The CDR3 spells CASSIDRGHNYGYTF. The CDR3 DNA reads TGTGCCAGTAGTATAGATCGGGGCCATAACTATGGCTACACCTTC.

The rearrangement joins TRBV29-1 to TRBJ2-3, with D perhaps given as TRBD1 or TRBD2 (6 bases each). There are 12 residues in the CDR3. Trimming removed 5 bases at V and 6 bases at J, with 12 bases between. Germline CDR1 reads SQVTM; CDR2 reads ANQGSEA. CDR3 bases: TGCAGCGTTCGTAGGGGGGAGGATACGCAGTATTTT. It codes for CSVRRGEDTQYF.

There are a few counts of this clonotype. This rearrangement joins TRBV9 to TRBJ1-1; D gene unclear. With 1 base removed from V and 7 bases from J, the gap between germline ends came to 14 bases. Germline assignment: CDR1 SGDLS and CDR2 YYNGEE. There are 14 residues in the CDR3. Written as DNA, the CDR3 is TGTGCCAGCAGCGTAAGTTCGGGAGATTATGAAGCTTTCTTT. Translation: CASSVSSGDYEAFF. Based on the CDR3 plus reference TRBV9 and TRBJ1-1, the full variable domain is DSGVTQTPKHLITATGQRVTLRCSPRSGDLSVYWYQQSLDQGLQFLIQYYNGEERAKGNILERFSAQQFPDLHSELNLSSLELGDSALYFCASSVSSGDYEAFFGQGTRLTVV.

Only a few counts were recorded for this clonotype. The gene calls are TRBV4-2 and TRBJ2-1; 11 bases align to TRBD2. Germline CDR1 reads LGHNA; CDR2 reads YNFKEQ. This CDR3 has 15 residues. The junction had 2 bases not matched to a gene; V was cut back by 0 bases and J by 7 bases. The CDR3 loop reads CASSQDGLAGNEQFF. CDR3 coding DNA: TGTGCCAGCAGCCAAGATGGACTAGCGGGTAATGAGCAGTTCTTC.

This clonotype was picked up many times. The V call is TRBV10-3, the J call TRBJ2-7; 7 bases align to TRBD1. Trimming at V came to 4 bases and at J to 2 bases, leaving 5 bases not matched to a gene. Germline V lookup: CDR1 ENHRY, CDR2 SYGVKD. CDR3 length equals 14 residues. CDR3 nucleotides: TGTGCCATCAGTGGTGAGACAGGGACCTACGAGCAGTACTTC. This sequence encodes CAISGETGTYEQYF.

In its sample, this clonotype was seen a few times. The chain carries TRBV7-2 and TRBJ2-2; D not resolved. The V end was cut by 5 bases, the J end by 2 bases, with 15 bases between. This CDR3 is built from 16 residues. In germline, CDR1 is SGHTA, CDR2 FQGNSA. CDR3 loop: CASSGGVRLNTGELFF. Written as DNA, the CDR3 is TGTGCCAGCAGCGGCGGAGTTCGCTTAAACACCGGGGAGCTGTTTTTT.

The genes are TRBV4-2 and TRBJ1-5; 8 bases align to TRBD1. With V trimmed by 0 bases and J by 2 bases, 12 bases remained unmatched. The germline gives CDR1 LGHNA, CDR2 YNFKEQ. The CDR3 contains 19 residues. CDR3 loop: CASSQDWTGMALRNQPQHF. The CDR3 region has the DNA TGTGCCAGCAGCCAAGATTGGACAGGGATGGCCCTCCGCAATCAGCCCCAGCATTTT.

This chain joins TRBV7-2 and TRBJ2-5; possibly TRBD1 for D (5 bases). Near its end, the DNA agrees better with TRBJ2-7, so the J call may be wrong. The CDR3 is made up of 14 amino acids. The germline V gene encodes CDR1 SGHTA and CDR2 FQGNSA. CDR3 region: CASSLWGRSYEQYF. The CDR3 DNA sequence: TGTGCCAGCAGCTTATGGGGCAGAAGCTACGAGCAGTACTTC.